The entry that follows covers one TCR beta chain sequence. The data are from a study of blood T cell repertoires in COVID-19. The wider study: The United States, Italy and Spain supplied acute and convalescent COVID-19 samples. T cells, B-cell-depleted T cells, or PBMCs supplied cDNA or gDNA.

Clones were sequenced by immunoSEQ multiplex PCR, and TCRdb holds only the in-frame ones, with some missing. The sample consists of about 51,000 clones, about 88% of them appearing once. The ends lost 0 bases at V and 7 bases at J; junction bases unmatched: 8. Germline CDR1 reads SGHTA; CDR2 reads FQGNSA. The CDR3 is 15 residues long. The V and J genes are TRBV7-2 and TRBJ2-7; TRBD1 agrees at 8 bases. The TCR was taken from a man between 60 and 70 years old with acute or convalescent COVID-19. The sequenced sample consisted of peripheral blood. The CDR3 coding sequence is TGTGCCAGCAGCTTAGCCGGGACAGGTCCCTTGGAGCAGTACTTC. Its translation: CASSLAGTGPLEQYF.